What follows is one T cell receptor (beta chain) and its context. No antigen is known for it. The CDR3 spans 12 residues. Germline V CDR1 and CDR2: MGHDK, SYGVNS. The V gene lost 11 bases and the J gene lost 2 bases, with 11 bases spanning the gap. This record belongs to a study of graft-versus-host responses after intestinal transplantation. Study-wide context: Recipients obtained multivisceral, liver-intestinal, or isolated intestinal transplants. Once they had received anti-thymocyte globulin induction, all recipients took tacrolimus and steroids for approximately three years. General study results and limits: GvH clones turned up in recipient marrow; some had shown up first in ileum or blood.

TCRdb keeps only in-frame clones here, not all; method: immunoSEQ multiplex PCR. Of 96,000 or so clones listed, about 94% are singletons. This clonotype originated in a human donor who received an intestinal transplant. Sample: unstimulated CD4+ T cells sorted from spleen or lymph node cells, taken before intestinal transplant. J is TRBJ2-3 and V is TRBV25-1; D unresolved. The CDR3 spells CAAATDTDTQYF. Written as DNA, the CDR3 is TGTGCCGCTGCTACTGACACAGATACGCAGTATTTT.